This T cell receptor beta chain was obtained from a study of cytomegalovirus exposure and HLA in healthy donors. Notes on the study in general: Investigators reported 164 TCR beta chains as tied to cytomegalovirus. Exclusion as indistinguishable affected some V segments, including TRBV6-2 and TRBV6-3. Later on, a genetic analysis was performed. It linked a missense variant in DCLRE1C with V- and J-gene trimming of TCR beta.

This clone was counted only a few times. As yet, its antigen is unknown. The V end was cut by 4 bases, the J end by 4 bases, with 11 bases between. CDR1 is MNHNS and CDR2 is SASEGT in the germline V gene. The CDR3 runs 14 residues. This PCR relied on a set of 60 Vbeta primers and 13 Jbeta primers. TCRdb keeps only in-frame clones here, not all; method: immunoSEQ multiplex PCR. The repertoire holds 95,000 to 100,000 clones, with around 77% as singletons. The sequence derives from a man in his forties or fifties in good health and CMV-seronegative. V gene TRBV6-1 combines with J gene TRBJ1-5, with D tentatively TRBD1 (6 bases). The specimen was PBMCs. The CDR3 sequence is CASSVGAINQPQHF. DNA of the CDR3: TGTGCCAGCAGTGTGGGGGCAATTAATCAGCCCCAGCATTTT.